A selection of T cell receptor beta chains follows, all from one sample in a study of regulatory T cells in long-lasting Graves disease. Via MiXCR, TCRdb re-called the multiplex PCR reads, giving one row per CDR3 protein. The data contain 420,000 or so distinct CDR3 sequences, 20% to 30% of them singletons. The specimen comprised peripheral blood mononuclear cells (PBMCs), sampled when the disease was refractory, from a patient treated with antithyroid drugs. These receptors originate from a female donor with Graves disease. The CDR3 runs from the conserved cysteine through the conserved F or W. Fields, in order: D gene, clone size, V gene, J gene, CDR3 DNA, CDR3 protein. The D gene is left open where the match is weak. A clone size is listed for some rows: how often the clone was seen (once, few, many), or a class if it is expanded.

-,few,TRBV7-2,TRBJ2-7,TGTGCCAGCAGCCCACGCGCGTCGAATCTCGGGTTATACGAGCAGTACTTC,CASSPRASNLGLYEQYF
-,many,TRBV2,TRBJ2-2,TGTGCCAGCACCCGGACATCCGAGCTGTTTTTT,CASTRTSELFF
TRBD1,once,TRBV4-1,TRBJ2-7,TGCGCCAGCAGCCAGACAGGGTTGGCCTACGAGCAGTACTTC,CASSQTGLAYEQYF
TRBD2,-,TRBV7-2,TRBJ2-7,TGTGCCAGCAGCCAGTGGACTAGCGGTGAGCAGTACTTC,CASSQWTSGEQYF
-,many,TRBV12-5,TRBJ2-5,TGTGCTAGGGCCTCCGGGACACGGGCCCGGGAGACCCAGTACTTC,CARASGTRARETQYF
TRBD1,once,TRBV28,TRBJ2-7,TGTGCCAGCGGTAGACAGGGGACGATTTACGAGCAGTACTTC,CASGRQGTIYEQYF
TRBD1,-,TRBV11-1,TRBJ2-5,TGTGCCAGCAGCTCTACCTTTCCGACGGGGACAGGCAAAGAGACCCAGCACTTC,CASSSTFPTGTGKETQHF
TRBD1,-,TRBV30,TRBJ1-1,TGTGCCTGGAGTGCCGACAGGGACACTGAAGCTTTCTTT,CAWSADRDTEAFF
-,few,TRBV20-1,TRBJ1-1,TGCAGTGCTAGAGATAAGAGAACGGGGGGCATTGAAGCTTTCTTT,CSARDKRTGGIEAFF
TRBD1,few,TRBV30,TRBJ2-7,TGTGCGGCCCGACAGGGTTTTTACGAGCAGTACTTC,CAARQGFYEQYF
TRBD1,-,TRBV7-2,TRBJ2-7,TGTGCCAGCAGCTTAGACCGGACAGGGGCGGGAAATATGTACGAGCAGTACTTC,CASSLDRTGAGNMYEQYF
TRBD2,-,TRBV12-3/TRBV12-4,TRBJ2-7,TGTGCCAGCAGTTTAAGTCTAGCGGGAGCCGAGCAGTACTTC,CASSLSLAGAEQYF
-,few,TRBV12-5,TRBJ2-1,TGTGCTAGTGGTCACAACGGGGAGGAGCAGAATGAGCAGTTCTTC,CASGHNGEEQNEQFF
-,few,TRBV9,TRBJ1-5,TGTGCCAGCAGCGTAGAGGCGGGGGGCGGTCAGCCCCAGCATTTT,CASSVEAGGGQPQHF
-,many,TRBV28,TRBJ1-4,TGTGCCAGCAGCCTATCCGGGATTAATGAAAAACTGTTTTTT,CASSLSGINEKLFF
TRBD2,-,TRBV20-1,TRBJ2-3,TGCAGTGCTAGAGTTCCCTTGGGGGGGTCAGATACGCAGTATTTT,CSARVPLGGSDTQYF
TRBD2,-,TRBV7-9,TRBJ2-1,TGTGCCAGCAGCTTTTTCCCCACCGCTAGCGGGAGTTTCTACAATGAGCAGTTCTTC,CASSFFPTASGSFYNEQFF
-,-,TRBV5-6,TRBJ2-7,TGTGCCAGCAGCACGCCGCGGACAGACAAACACGAGCAGTACTTC,CASSTPRTDKHEQYF
-,few,TRBV5-1,TRBJ2-7,TGCGCCAGCAGCTTGTTGTCAGGGAACTACGAGCAGTACTTC,CASSLLSGNYEQYF
-,many,TRBV28,TRBJ2-6,TGTGCCAGCAGTAGCCAGGGTATAGCTGGGGCCAACGTCCTGACTTTC,CASSSQGIAGANVLTF
TRBD2,many,TRBV2,TRBJ2-2,TGTGCCAGCAGTAAGACTAGCGAGAACACCGGGGAGCTGTTTTTT,CASSKTSENTGELFF
TRBD1,-,TRBV30,TRBJ1-5,TGTGCCTGGAGTGGGACAGGGGGTAATCAGCCCCAGCATTTT,CAWSGTGGNQPQHF
TRBD1,few,TRBV28,TRBJ2-6,TGTGCCAGCAGTTTTAGGCAGGGGGATCCGGTGGGGGCCAACGTCCTGACTTTC,CASSFRQGDPVGANVLTF
TRBD2,-,TRBV7-2,TRBJ2-2,TGTGCCAGCAGCTTACGGGCTAGCGGGAGAGGTACCGGGGAGCTGTTTTTT,CASSLRASGRGTGELFF
-,many,TRBV27,TRBJ1-1,TGTGCCAGCAGCTTAGTCGGAGTCAGCACTGAAGCTTTCTTT,CASSLVGVSTEAFF
-,few,TRBV6-2/TRBV6-3,TRBJ2-7,TGTGCCAGCAGTTACACGCCTAGCGTCGGGGCCTACGAGCAGTACTTC,CASSYTPSVGAYEQYF
TRBD2,once,TRBV20-1,TRBJ2-7,TGCAGTGCTAGAGCCTGGGGTAGCGGGAGGGGGTTCTCCTACGAGCAGTACTTC,CSARAWGSGRGFSYEQYF
-,many,TRBV6-5,TRBJ1-1,TGTGCCAGCAGTTACTCGATTGCCGGTGCAGTAAGTCGGATGGCGAACACTGAAGCTTTCTTT,CASSYSIAGAVSRMANTEAFF
-,few,TRBV7-2,TRBJ2-4,TGTGCCAGCAGCTTAATTTACGAGACTGTAGCCAAAAACATTCAGTACTTC,CASSLIYETVAKNIQYF
-,few,TRBV19,TRBJ1-1,TGTGCCAGTAGACCGACACAACCGAACACTGAAGCTTTCTTT,CASRPTQPNTEAFF
-,few,TRBV19,TRBJ1-5,TGTGCCAGTGACGGGACGGGCAATCAGCCCCAGCATTTT,CASDGTGNQPQHF
TRBD1,-,TRBV18,TRBJ1-1,TGTGCCAGCTCACCGCTGGACAGGGCGGGGACTGAAGCTTTCTTT,CASSPLDRAGTEAFF
-,-,TRBV10-3,TRBJ1-1,TGTGCCATCAGAGATCGTCGGGGGCAAGACACTGAAGCTTTCTTT,CAIRDRRGQDTEAFF
TRBD1,few,TRBV7-9,TRBJ1-1,TGTGCCAGCAGCCGCGACAGGGGTGGATACACTGAAGCTTTCTTT,CASSRDRGGYTEAFF
-,once,TRBV7-8,TRBJ2-5,TGTGCCAGCAGCTTATTTAGCCAAGAGGCCCAGTACTTC,CASSLFSQEAQYF
TRBD2,-,TRBV20-1,TRBJ2-1,TGCAGTGCTAGCCTACTAGCGGGAGGTTCTGAGCAGTTCTTC,CSASLLAGGSEQFF
-,-,TRBV10-3,TRBJ1-1,TGTGCCATCAGTGAGTCAGGGCCGGTGGGCACTGAAGCTTTCTTT,CAISESGPVGTEAFF
-,many,TRBV28,TRBJ1-4,TGTGCCAGCAGTTTATATGCGAGGAATGAAAAACTGTTTTTT,CASSLYARNEKLFF
-,many,TRBV2,TRBJ2-7,TGTGCCAGCAGTTACACCTACGAGCAGTACTTC,CASSYTYEQYF
-,-,TRBV20-1,TRBJ2-1,TGCAGTGCTAGATCCCTCGGGACACACGACAATGAGCAGTTCTTC,CSARSLGTHDNEQFF
-,few,TRBV28,TRBJ2-2,TGTGCCAGCAGTCCTATAGGGGCAGGGCAACCCGGGGAGCTGTTTTTT,CASSPIGAGQPGELFF
TRBD2,-,TRBV10-3,TRBJ2-7,TGTGCCATCAGTGAACCGGGACTAGCGGGCAACGAGCAGTACTTC,CAISEPGLAGNEQYF
-,few,TRBV6-2/TRBV6-3,TRBJ2-7,TGTGCCAGCAGTTACACGGCGGTCTCCTACGAGCAGTACTTC,CASSYTAVSYEQYF
-,few,TRBV19,TRBJ1-5,TGTGCCAGTAGAGAGGGACGGAGCAATCAGCCCCAGCATTTT,CASREGRSNQPQHF
-,-,TRBV5-1,TRBJ2-7,TGCGCCAGCAGCTTGGACGGGACACCTGGTCGCGAGCAGTACTTC,CASSLDGTPGREQYF
-,few,TRBV29-1,TRBJ1-4,TGCAGCGTTGAAGATGCGGAGAATGAAAAACTGTTTTTT,CSVEDAENEKLFF
-,-,TRBV19,TRBJ2-7,TGTGCCAGTAGTAACCCCCAGCTCACTACGGAGCAGTACTTC,CASSNPQLTTEQYF
-,-,TRBV5-1,TRBJ2-7,TGCGCCAGCAGCCCAGTAGGGACCCACGAGCAGTACTTC,CASSPVGTHEQYF